This T cell receptor (beta chain) was sequenced during a study of T cell repertoires in cytomegalovirus infection. As for the study in general: Peptides in the study included HLA-C-restricted and HLA-B-restricted CMV epitopes. CMV infection plus the matching HLA type was flagged by public TCR beta signatures.

For this clonotype: The target antigen is unknown.

TCRdb itself ran the reads through MiXCR, one entry per CDR3 protein. The profile covers about 360,000 distinct CDR3 sequences, with approximately 35% appearing a single time and roughly 14% taken by the ten largest. Findings and limits, study-wide: HLA-C-restricted CMV clonotypes gave the most frequent clonotype in two of eight donors. The study identified carriers of CMV plus the relevant HLA from cumulative public TCR beta family frequency.

Trimming took off 5 bases at V and 6 bases at J, with 9 bases between the two ends. CDR1 and CDR2 from the germline V gene are MGHRA and YSYEKL. This CDR3 region has 12 residues. This receptor was taken from a human donor in good health (CMV status not recorded). Some clones in this sample may be carry-over from other donors' samples. The gene calls are TRBV4-1 and TRBJ2-3; TRBD1 is a possible D gene (6 bases). The sequencing used cultured PBMCs, collected from culture after CMV antigen stimulation. As DNA, the CDR3 is TGCGCCAGCAGCACAGGGAAGGATACGCAGTATTTT. Translated: CASSTGKDTQYF.